The rows below give T cell receptor beta chains drawn from one sample of a study of T-cell reconstitution after alpha-beta-depleted transplantation in children. TCRdb re-called the PCR reads with MiXCR, one entry per CDR3 protein. The data contain around 300,000 distinct CDR3 sequences, more than 20% of them singletons. Sequencing used PBMCs, mostly from graft donor cells, obtained 180 days after TCRalphabeta/CD19-depleted stem cell transplant. The origin of the receptors is a male patient younger than 18 who had a stem cell transplant for acute lymphoblastic leukemia, so the T cells may come from the graft donor. The CDR3 runs from the conserved cysteine through the conserved F or W. The D gene is left open where the match is weak. Clone size appears in some rows only: once, few, many, or a class for an expanded clone.

j_call | clone_size | v_call | d_call | cdr3_nt | cdr3_aa
TRBJ2-2 | few | TRBV20-1 | - | TGCAGTGCTAGAGGACTAGCCGGGGAGCTGTTTTTT | CSARGLAGELFF
TRBJ2-1 | few | TRBV12-3/TRBV12-4 | - | TGTGCCAGCAGTTTAGGACTAGTTTACGAGCAGTTCTTC | CASSLGLVYEQFF
TRBJ2-7 | - | TRBV20-1 | TRBD2 | TGCAGTGCTAGAGATGAAGCGGGAGTGGGGGAGCAGTACTTC | CSARDEAGVGEQYF
TRBJ1-2 | few | TRBV18 | - | TGTGCCAGCTCACCACTGGACACGAACTATGGCTACACCTTC | CASSPLDTNYGYTF
TRBJ2-7 | many | TRBV5-1 | - | TGCGCCAGCAGCTTGGGACAGGACTACGAGCAGTACTTC | CASSLGQDYEQYF
TRBJ1-1 | - | TRBV7-2 | - | TGTATGGGGCGTGAAGCTTTCTTT | CMGREAFF
TRBJ2-5 | few | TRBV9 | - | TGTGCCAGCAGCCCAGCGGACCAAGAGACCCAGTACTTC | CASSPADQETQYF
TRBJ2-1 | - | TRBV5-1 | TRBD1 | TGCGCCAGCAGCTTTCAGACAGGGAACTACAATGAGCAGTTCTTC | CASSFQTGNYNEQFF
TRBJ2-5 | - | TRBV6-1 | - | TGTGCCACCGGGGCCTTTGGGGGAGAGACCCAGTACTTC | CATGAFGGETQYF
TRBJ2-2 | - | TRBV3-1 | - | TGTGCCAGCAGTCATGGGACTTTGAACACCGGGGAGCTGTTTTTT | CASSHGTLNTGELFF
TRBJ2-7 | - | TRBV5-1 | TRBD1 | TGCGCCAGCAGCTTCCAATTCCCTGACAGGGGCCCCTACGAGCAGTACTTC | CASSFQFPDRGPYEQYF
TRBJ2-7 | - | TRBV20-1 | - | TGCAGTGCTAGGTACTTAACCGAGCAGTACTTC | CSARYLTEQYF
TRBJ2-7 | - | TRBV24-1 | - | TGTGCCACCAGTGACCGGTTTCGCGGTGGGGGAAGCACCTACGAGCAGTACTTC | CATSDRFRGGGSTYEQYF
TRBJ2-1 | - | TRBV7-8 | - | TGTGCCAGCAGGTTGGCCTGGGGGAATGAGCAGTTCTTC | CASRLAWGNEQFF
TRBJ2-1 | few | TRBV4-1 | - | TGCGCCAGCAGCCTATCTAGTATTGAGCAGTTCTTC | CASSLSSIEQFF
TRBJ1-4 | - | TRBV25-1 | - | TGTGCCAGCAGTGAATCACAGGGAGGGAATGAAAAACTGTTTTTT | CASSESQGGNEKLFF
TRBJ2-1 | - | TRBV2 | - | TGTGCCAGCAGCCCCCCTCGACTGGCTTCCTACAATGAGCAGTTCTTC | CASSPPRLASYNEQFF
TRBJ2-2 | - | TRBV20-1 | TRBD2 | TGCAGTGCCCCCTGGTCGGGCGGGAGAGATTTCGGGGAGCTGTTTTTT | CSAPWSGGRDFGELFF
TRBJ1-3 | few | TRBV27 | - | TGTGCCAGCAGTTTAATACCAGGGGGAAACACCATATATTTT | CASSLIPGGNTIYF
TRBJ2-7 | - | TRBV20-1 | - | TGCAGTGTTTCTCCCCGTGGGATTTCCTACGAGCAGTACTTC | CSVSPRGISYEQYF
TRBJ2-1 | - | TRBV11-2 | TRBD1 | TGTGCCAGCAGCCCCCGCGCAGGGGGTAGGTCCCACAATGAGCAGTTCTTC | CASSPRAGGRSHNEQFF
TRBJ2-3 | few | TRBV6-5 | TRBD2 | TGTGCCAGCAGTTACCCCGGACTAGCGGGAGACACAGATACGCAGTATTTT | CASSYPGLAGDTDTQYF
TRBJ1-5 | few | TRBV3-1 | - | TGTGCCAGCAGCCCCGGGCGATTCAATCAGCCCCAGCATTTT | CASSPGRFNQPQHF
TRBJ2-7 | few | TRBV9 | - | TGTGCCAGCAGCGTAGTCCCCCAGGGCGACGAGCAGTACTTC | CASSVVPQGDEQYF
TRBJ1-3 | - | TRBV5-1 | - | TGCGCCAGCAGCTTGCAGAGAAGCTCTGGAAACACCATATATTTT | CASSLQRSSGNTIYF
TRBJ2-2 | - | TRBV20-1 | - | TGCAGTGCTGGCCGACTAGGGGTCACCGGGGAGCTGTTTTTT | CSAGRLGVTGELFF
TRBJ1-5 | few | TRBV9 | - | TGTGCCAGCAGTGTCCGGGACCTAGAACAGCCCCAGCATTTT | CASSVRDLEQPQHF
TRBJ2-5 | few | TRBV9 | TRBD2 | TGTGCCAGCAGCCCCGCCCGAGCGGGAGGAGAGACCCAGTACTTC | CASSPARAGGETQYF
TRBJ2-5 | - | TRBV7-3 | - | TGTGCCAGCAGCCCCCGCCCAATCCGGGAGACCCAGTACTTC | CASSPRPIRETQYF
TRBJ1-3 | - | TRBV29-1 | TRBD1 | TGCAGCGTCTGTACAGGGGACTCTGGAAACACCATATATTTT | CSVCTGDSGNTIYF
TRBJ1-2 | few | TRBV9 | - | TGTGCCAGCAGCCCTCGCCGACTCAACTATGGCTACACCTTC | CASSPRRLNYGYTF
TRBJ2-7 | - | TRBV18 | - | TGTGCCAGCTCCCGGACGTCGCCGGGGAACTACGAGCAGTACTTC | CASSRTSPGNYEQYF
TRBJ1-5 | - | TRBV20-1 | - | TGCAGTGCTAGAGAGGGGCCCCTCCTACAGCCCCAGCATTTT | CSAREGPLLQPQHF
TRBJ1-4 | - | TRBV5-1 | TRBD1 | TGCGCCAGCAGCGCAACAGGGGTGGGGGAAAAACTGTTTTTT | CASSATGVGEKLFF
TRBJ2-7 | many | TRBV7-2 | - | TGTGCCAGCAGCTTGCTCGGCGGGACGGGATACGAGCAGTACTTC | CASSLLGGTGYEQYF
TRBJ1-4 | - | TRBV20-1 | - | TGCAGTCCTAAACAAGTTGCAACTAATGAAAAACTGTTTTTT | CSPKQVATNEKLFF
TRBJ1-2 | few | TRBV12-3/TRBV12-4 | - | TGTGCCAGCAGTTTATTCGATGGCTACACCTTC | CASSLFDGYTF
TRBJ2-5 | - | TRBV7-6 | TRBD2 | TGTGCCAGCAGCTTAGACTCGAGACTAGCGGGACAAGAGACCCAGTACTTC | CASSLDSRLAGQETQYF
TRBJ1-1 | - | TRBV27 | - | TGTGCCAGCAGTTCTGGAAGCACTGAAGCTTTCTTT | CASSSGSTEAFF
TRBJ2-4 | - | TRBV5-6 | - | TGTGCCAGCAGCTTGGAAGTGGCTTCGGACATTCAGTACTTC | CASSLEVASDIQYF
TRBJ1-2 | - | TRBV12-3/TRBV12-4 | - | TGTGCCAGCAGCCCTGACAGCCGGAGAGGCTACACCTTC | CASSPDSRRGYTF
TRBJ2-7 | - | TRBV27 | - | TGTGCCAGCAGTCCCCAGCGGATAGCCTACGAGCAGTACTTC | CASSPQRIAYEQYF
TRBJ2-5 | - | TRBV20-1 | TRBD2 | TGCAGTGCTAGCGGGAGGGCCATCCAAGAGACCCAGTACTTC | CSASGRAIQETQYF
TRBJ1-4 | - | TRBV12-3/TRBV12-4 | TRBD1 | TGTGCCAGCAGTCCCAGACAGGGAGGAGAAAAACTGTTTTTT | CASSPRQGGEKLFF
TRBJ2-1 | many | TRBV7-7 | TRBD1 | TGTGCCAGCAGCTCGGGACAGAGCTCCTACAATGAGCAGTTCTTC | CASSSGQSSYNEQFF
TRBJ1-1 | - | TRBV29-1 | - | TGCAGCGTTGTCGGGGAGAACACTGAAGCTTTCTTT | CSVVGENTEAFF
TRBJ2-1 | few | TRBV11-2 | - | TGTGCCAGCAGCCCCAGGACGGTGAGCTCCTACAATGAGCAGTTCTTC | CASSPRTVSSYNEQFF
TRBJ2-3 | - | TRBV7-3 | - | TGTGCCAGCAGCTTACAGCCTACAGATACGCAGTATTTT | CASSLQPTDTQYF
TRBJ2-2 | - | TRBV11-2 | TRBD1 | TGTGCCAGCAGCTTAGATCTTCGGCTTATGGGACAGGCCGGGGAGCTGTTTTTT | CASSLDLRLMGQAGELFF
TRBJ2-3 | - | TRBV12-3/TRBV12-4 | - | TGTGCCAGCAGTTTGTCTGGTCTCGACAAGATCACAGATACGCAGTATTTT | CASSLSGLDKITDTQYF
TRBJ1-1 | few | TRBV12-3/TRBV12-4 | - | TGTGCCAGCAGTTTTAGGTGGGGCACTGAAGCTTTCTTT | CASSFRWGTEAFF
TRBJ1-1 | few | TRBV6-5 | TRBD1 | TGTGCCAGCAGTTGGGACAGTGTAGTCACTGAAGCTTTCTTT | CASSWDSVVTEAFF
TRBJ2-3 | few | TRBV15 | - | TGTGCCACCAGCAGAGAGGGAGGCCGCGCGCAGTATTTT | CATSREGGRAQYF
TRBJ2-1 | few | TRBV4-1 | - | TGCGCCAGCAGCCAACCACCGGCGGGGTACAATGAGCAGTTCTTC | CASSQPPAGYNEQFF
TRBJ2-2 | - | TRBV20-1 | - | TGCAGTGCCGCCGGGGGTAGAATAGCGAACACCGGGGAGCTGTTTTTT | CSAAGGRIANTGELFF
TRBJ2-1 | few | TRBV19 | - | TGTGCCAGTAGCTTTTGGGCCTACAATGAGCAGTTCTTC | CASSFWAYNEQFF
TRBJ2-3 | - | TRBV5-1 | TRBD2 | TGCGCCAGCAGCAACCGCGGACTAGCGGTTAGCACAGATACGCAGTATTTT | CASSNRGLAVSTDTQYF
TRBJ2-3 | few | TRBV19 | - | TGTGCCAGTAGGCCCCGGAGCACAGATACGCAGTATTTT | CASRPRSTDTQYF
TRBJ2-1 | - | TRBV6-5 | - | TGTGCCAGCAGTTACCCGATTCAGAGCTATTTCTCTTACAATGAGCAGTTCTTC | CASSYPIQSYFSYNEQFF
TRBJ2-7 | - | TRBV5-1 | TRBD2 | TGCGCCAGCAGCCCTCGGACTAGCGGGAACTGGCCTTCCTACGAGCAGTACTTC | CASSPRTSGNWPSYEQYF